The rows below give T cell receptor beta chains drawn from one sample of a study of cytomegalovirus exposure and HLA in healthy donors. The repertoire was sequenced with immunoSEQ multiplex PCR; TCRdb's copy has only in-frame clones and lacks some. The sample records around 130,000 clones, 74% being singletons. Input material: PBMCs. The receptors shown here come from a man in his forties in good health and CMV-seropositive. CDR3s include the opening cysteine and the closing phenylalanine or tryptophan.

j_call	v_call	cdr3_length	cdr3_aa
TRBJ1-2	TRBV10-2	13	CASSDSGFYGYTF
TRBJ2-7	TRBV4-1	15	CASSPGTSWTYEQYF
TRBJ2-3	TRBV19	15	CASRPVAGSTDTQYF
TRBJ2-3	TRBV6-4	15	CASSAIGGSADTQYF
TRBJ1-2	TRBV6-6	14	CASSYGTGDYGYTF
TRBJ1-1	TRBV9	14	CASSVEGRFTEAFF
TRBJ1-5	TRBV30	15	CAWSLGGTGNQPQHF
TRBJ2-7	TRBV7-9	13	CSSSWETGREQYF
TRBJ2-5	TRBV10-3	13	CAISSTSSETQYF
TRBJ2-5	TRBV13	13	CASSLERQETQYF
TRBJ1-2	TRBV30	15	CAWSVLRGPNYGYTF
TRBJ2-2	TRBV9	16	CASSVGTSGKHGELFF
TRBJ2-1	TRBV19	15	CASSDLAGKADEQFF
TRBJ1-5	TRBV5-8	15	CASSWSEDRNQPQHF
TRBJ2-7	TRBV7-2	15	CASSLTDRGSYEQYF
TRBJ2-5	TRBV7-2	14	CASSLDGTVKTQYF
TRBJ1-6	TRBV6-1	13	CASSFKVDSPLHF
TRBJ1-1	TRBV6-4	13	CASSDQGGTEAFF
TRBJ1-1	TRBV28	14	CASSPTGVPTGAFF
TRBJ2-7	TRBV5-1	15	CASSFFSGSGYEQYF
TRBJ1-2	TRBV2	15	CASSERQGSPYGYTF
TRBJ2-1	TRBV5-6	15	CASSFPGQVIDEQFF
TRBJ2-7	TRBV7-9	14	CASSPSGGVVEQYF
TRBJ2-7	TRBV28	14	CASRTGGPQYEQYF
TRBJ2-5	TRBV29-1	12	CSVEWGPETQYF
TRBJ2-1	TRBV19	15	CASRVSGGAYNEQFF
TRBJ2-5	TRBV5-1	16	CASSENGQGGGETQYF
TRBJ2-1	TRBV5-1	16	CASSLEGVAGNNEQFF
TRBJ2-2	TRBV20-1	11	CSATPSGELFF
TRBJ2-7	TRBV4-1	13	CASSQGTPYEQYF
TRBJ2-3	TRBV6-1	16	CASSEAAGGPGDTQYF
TRBJ2-4	TRBV27	15	CASSLDRDRANIQYF